The 21 T cell receptor beta chains below come from one sample, sequenced in a study of cytomegalovirus exposure and HLA in healthy donors. Assay used: immunoSEQ multiplex PCR; TCRdb lists only in-frame clones, some missing. The top ten clones hold 0.55% to 0.8% of a sample with tens of thousands of clones, 90% to 95% of them seen once. Sequenced material: PBMCs. These receptor sequences come from a man between 18 and 29 years old in good health and CMV-seronegative.

CDR3 protein: CASSLAPRAKTSYEQYF. Written as DNA, the CDR3 is TGTGCCAGCAGCTTGGCGCCGCGGGCGAAAACCTCCTACGAGCAGTACTTC. The rearrangement uses TRBV5-5 and TRBJ2-7; D is perhaps TRBD2 (5 bases). Germline CDR1 and CDR2: SGHKS and YYEKEE (reference sequence). The V gene lost 0 bases and the J gene lost 0 bases, with 16 bases spanning the gap. CDR3 length: 17 amino acids.

The chain has TRBV11-2 and TRBJ1-1; unclear D gene. This CDR3 has 15 amino acids. Germline-derived CDR1 and CDR2 are SGHAT and FQNNGV. The V end lost 1 base, the J end lost 3 bases, and 12 bases lay between the germline ends. Written as DNA, the CDR3 is TGTGCCAGCAGCTTAGCAGAATCCGGGTACACTGAAGCTTTCTTT. This sequence encodes CASSLAESGYTEAFF.

The chain uses TRBV19 and TRBJ2-6; 8 nucleotides align to TRBD1. J lost 2 bases, V lost 5 bases, and 2 bases had no gene match. The CDR3 runs 15 residues. The germline V gene encodes CDR1 LNHDA and CDR2 SQIVND (reference sequence). The CDR3 protein is CASSDRGTGANVLTF. The CDR3 DNA reads TGTGCCAGTAGTGACAGGGGAACTGGGGCCAACGTCCTGACTTTC.

This sequence joins TRBV28 and TRBJ1-3, with TRBD1 matching over 7 bases. CDR1 is MDHEN and CDR2 is SYDVKM in the germline V gene. V shed 8 bases, J shed 0 bases, and the junction held 7 bases outside the gene matches. This CDR3 comprises 15 residues. CDR3 sequence (DNA): TGTGCCAGCCACGGACAGGCCGCCTCTGGAAACACCATATATTTT. Translation gives CASHGQAASGNTIYF.

The V and J genes are TRBV18 and TRBJ2-4; possible D gene TRBD2, 6 bases. The CDR3 consists of 17 residues. Trimming removed 6 bases from V and 3 bases from J, with 21 bases in between. Germline V gives CDR1 KGHSH, CDR2 LQKENI. The CDR3 loop reads CASSRQLAGYDKNIQYF. The CDR3 DNA reads TGTGCCAGCTCTCGCCAGCTTGCGGGGTACGACAAAAACATTCAGTACTTC.

V and J are TRBV5-1 and TRBJ2-1; 10 nucleotides align to TRBD2. Trimming took 2 bases from V and 9 from J; bases not matched to a gene: 11. The germline CDR1 and CDR2 sequences are SGHRS and YFSETQ. This CDR3 is built from 16 residues. The chain's CDR3 is CASSFGAGGPRGEQFF. The CDR3 DNA reads TGCGCCAGCAGCTTCGGAGCGGGAGGGCCCCGCGGTGAGCAGTTCTTC. Filled out from reference TRBV5-1 and TRBJ2-1, the complete variable domain reads KAGVTQTPRYLIKTRGQQVTLSCSPISGHRSVSWYQQTPGQGLQFLFEYFSETQRNKGNFPGRFSGRQFSNSRSEMNVSTLELGDSALYLCASSFGAGGPRGEQFFGPGTRLTVL.

The genes are TRBV30 and TRBJ1-5; D unresolved. The CDR3 spans 15 residues. Per germline, CDR1 GTSNPN and CDR2 SVGIG (reference sequence). The V and J ends lost 1 base and 0 bases respectively, with 10 bases between them. This chain's CDR3 is CAWSGDIYSNQPQHF. In DNA form, the CDR3 reads TGTGCCTGGAGTGGAGATATTTATAGCAATCAGCCCCAGCATTTT.

The genes are TRBV5-4 and TRBJ1-1; 8 bases map to TRBD1. Germline trimming cut 0 bases from V and 2 bases from J; bases unmatched to any gene: 6. CDR1 and CDR2 (germline): SGHNT, YYREEE (reference sequence). The CDR3 extends over 16 amino acids. The CDR3 is CASSLDRDRKNTEAFF. CDR3 DNA sequence: TGTGCCAGCAGCTTGGATCGGGACAGGAAAAACACTGAAGCTTTCTTT.

J is TRBJ1-2 and V is TRBV5-1; TRBD1 agrees at 8 bases. CDR3 length equals 14 residues. V dropped 2 bases and J dropped 8; count of bases not matched to a gene: 8. Looked up from germline, CDR1 is SGHRS and CDR2 is YFSETQ. The CDR3 reads CASSLNRQGRGYTF. CDR3 sequence (DNA): TGCGCCAGCAGCTTAAACAGACAGGGGAGAGGCTACACCTTC. Together with reference TRBV5-1 and TRBJ1-2, the CDR3 gives the full variable domain: KAGVTQTPRYLIKTRGQQVTLSCSPISGHRSVSWYQQTPGQGLQFLFEYFSETQRNKGNFPGRFSGRQFSNSRSEMNVSTLELGDSALYLCASSLNRQGRGYTFGSGTRLTVV.

The chain combines TRBV7-2 with TRBJ2-1; 12 bases line up with TRBD2. Germline values: CDR1 SGHTA, CDR2 FQGNSA. The CDR3 extends over 16 amino acids. The trim removed 5 bases at V and 5 bases at J, leaving 7 bases unmatched. CDR3 sequence: CASSPRTSGINNEQFF. CDR3 sequence (DNA): TGTGCCAGCAGCCCACGGACTAGCGGGATTAACAATGAGCAGTTCTTC.

This chain uses TRBV6-6 with TRBJ1-1, with 7 bases lining up with TRBD1. With 6 bases clipped from V and 5 bases from J, the junction kept 9 bases outside the gene matches. The CDR3 extends over 14 amino acids. In germline, CDR1 is MNHNY, CDR2 SVGAGI (reference sequence). Here the CDR3 DNA reads TGTGCCAGCAGCTATAACAGGGGCCAAACTGAAGCTTTCTTT. This translates into CASSYNRGQTEAFF.

The chain links TRBV7-8 to TRBJ2-3, with D perhaps TRBD1 (5 bases). This CDR3 has 13 residues. Trimming left V 1 base short and J 5 bases short, with 7 bases between. Germline values: CDR1 SGHVS, CDR2 FQNEAQ. CDR3 coding DNA: TGTGCCAGCAGCTTAGAAGGGGAAGATACGCAGTATTTT. Protein product: CASSLEGEDTQYF.

V and J are TRBV27 and TRBJ2-7; a possible D gene is TRBD1 (6 bases). The germline V and J ends were trimmed by 6 bases and 5 bases, with 17 bases remaining between them. The CDR3 sequence is 14 residues long. From germline, CDR1 is MNHEY and CDR2 SMNVEV (reference sequence). The CDR3 region is CASSFTGFVHEQYF. Here the CDR3 DNA reads TGTGCCAGCAGCTTTACAGGGTTTGTCCACGAGCAGTACTTC.

The rearrangement links TRBV2 to TRBJ2-2; TRBD1 might be the D (6 bases). CDR1 SNHLY and CDR2 FYNNEI come from the germline V gene. V was pared by 8 bases and J by 4 bases, with 11 bases between. The CDR3 is 13 residues long. CDR3 coding DNA: TGTGCCAGCCAGGGGAGTAGCACCGGGGAGCTGTTTTTT. It is translated as CASQGSSTGELFF.

V usage is TRBV11-3 and J usage is TRBJ2-7, with D unclear. Germline V gene sequence: CDR1 SGHNT, CDR2 YENEEA. This CDR3 spans 12 amino acids. Trimming took off 1 base at V and 3 bases at J, with 4 bases between the two ends. CDR3 loop: CASSLVNYEQYF. Written as DNA, the CDR3 is TGTGCCAGCAGCTTAGTCAACTACGAGCAGTACTTC.

The rearrangement joins TRBV7-2 to TRBJ2-5; 7 bases are a match to TRBD1. Germline V CDR1 and CDR2: SGHTA, FQGNSA. V lost 5 bases and J lost 4; bases outside the gene matches: 4. This CDR3 comprises 13 residues. DNA for the CDR3: TGTGCCAGCAGCAAGACAGGGCTAGAGACCCAGTACTTC. Its translation: CASSKTGLETQYF.

The rearrangement joins TRBV7-2 to TRBJ1-3; D might be TRBD1 (6 bases). With 1 base removed from V and 0 bases from J, the gap between germline ends came to 13 bases. The germline V gene has CDR1 SGHTA and CDR2 FQGNSA. The CDR3 contains 17 residues. The DNA for the CDR3 is TGTGCCAGCAGCTTAGACCCAGGGGCGAGCTCTGGAAACACCATATATTTT. Translating it yields CASSLDPGASSGNTIYF.

The chain recombines TRBV5-5 with TRBJ2-3; 8 bases align to TRBD2. The germline V gene has CDR1 SGHKS and CDR2 YYEKEE (reference sequence). This CDR3 comprises 14 residues. Trimming at V came to 4 bases and at J to 5 bases, leaving 6 bases not matched to a gene. CDR3 DNA: TGTGCCAGCAGCCCTGGACTAGCAGGAGATACGCAGTATTTT. It codes for CASSPGLAGDTQYF.

The chain uses TRBV7-9 and TRBJ2-2; 8 bases map to TRBD1. Germline V CDR1 and CDR2: SEHNR, FQNEAQ (reference sequence). The CDR3 totals 16 residues. V dropped 1 base and J dropped 6; count of bases not matched to a gene: 7. CDR3 nucleotides: TGTGCCAGCAGCTTAGGTGGCCAGGGGGCCGCCGGGGAGCTGTTTTTT. Encoded protein: CASSLGGQGAAGELFF.

The chain combines TRBV5-1 with TRBJ2-7; TRBD2 agrees at 8 bases. Trimming at V came to 0 bases and at J to 6 bases, leaving 8 bases not matched to a gene. Germline V gene lookup returns CDR1 SGHRS and CDR2 YFSETQ. The CDR3 extends over 15 amino acids. CDR3 DNA sequence: TGCGCCAGCAGCTTGGACGTCGGGAGGGCCCTCGAGCAGTACTTC. It translates to CASSLDVGRALEQYF.

The genes are TRBV30 and TRBJ2-7; 7 nucleotides line up with TRBD1. The germline V gene has CDR1 GTSNPN and CDR2 SVGIG (reference sequence). The CDR3 runs 13 residues. V lost 3 bases, J lost 7 bases, and 9 bases stayed unmatched. The CDR3 DNA is TGTGCCTGGAGAGGGGGCTATCCGGGGGAGCAGTACTTC. Protein sequence: CAWRGGYPGEQYF.